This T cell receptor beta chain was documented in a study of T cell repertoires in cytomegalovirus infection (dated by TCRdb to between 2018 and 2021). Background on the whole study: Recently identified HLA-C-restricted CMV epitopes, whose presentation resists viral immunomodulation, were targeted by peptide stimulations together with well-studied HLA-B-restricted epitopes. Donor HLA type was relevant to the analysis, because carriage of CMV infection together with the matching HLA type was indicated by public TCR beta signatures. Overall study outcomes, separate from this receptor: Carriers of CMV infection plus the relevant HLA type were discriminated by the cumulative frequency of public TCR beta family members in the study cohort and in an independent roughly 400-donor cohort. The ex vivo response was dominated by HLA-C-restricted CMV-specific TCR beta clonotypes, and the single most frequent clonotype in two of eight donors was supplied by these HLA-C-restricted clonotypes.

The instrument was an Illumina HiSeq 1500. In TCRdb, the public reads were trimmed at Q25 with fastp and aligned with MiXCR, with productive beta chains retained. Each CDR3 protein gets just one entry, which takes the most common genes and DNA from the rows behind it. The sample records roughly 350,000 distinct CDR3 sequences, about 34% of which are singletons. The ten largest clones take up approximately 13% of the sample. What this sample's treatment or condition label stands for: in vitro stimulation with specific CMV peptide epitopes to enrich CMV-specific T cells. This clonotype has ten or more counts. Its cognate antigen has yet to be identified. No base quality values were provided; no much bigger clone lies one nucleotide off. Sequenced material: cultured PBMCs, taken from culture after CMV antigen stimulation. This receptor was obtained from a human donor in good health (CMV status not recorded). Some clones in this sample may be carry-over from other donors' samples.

The CDR3 is CASRNRVDQPQHF. The DNA reads as follows: TGTGCCAGCAGAAACAGGGTGGATCAGCCCCAGCATTTT. The rearrangement combines TRBV6-1 with TRBJ1-5, with TRBD1 tentatively as D gene (6 bases match). V is pared back by 6 bases and J by 5 bases, with 11 bases lying between the germline termini. Spanning cysteine to phenylalanine, the CDR3 consists of 13 amino acids. Kept here is only the CDR3 DNA, which spans 39 bases and is read in frame from base 1. CDR1 and CDR2 (MNHNS, SASEGT) derive from the germline V gene.